This T cell receptor beta chain was retrieved from a study of cytomegalovirus exposure and HLA in healthy donors. The wider study: Researchers found that 81% of over 350 genotyped donors fell within the Caucasian-associated ancestry cluster.

All the people who gave samples were healthy bone marrow donors. Vbeta (60) and Jbeta (13) primers were used in the PCR. The repertoire was sequenced with immunoSEQ multiplex PCR; TCRdb's copy has only in-frame clones and lacks some. The sample has some 50,000 clones, approximately 67% seen once. Germline CDR1 and CDR2: LNHDA and SQIVND (reference sequence). CDR3 length equals 15 residues. The J segment lost 7 bases and the V segment lost 4 bases, leaving 12 bases of the junction unmatched. The sequence derives from a man aged 30-40 years in good health and CMV-seronegative. The chain has TRBV19 and TRBJ1-1; 7 bases line up with TRBD1. Sequencing input: PBMCs. The CDR3 DNA is TGTGCCAGTAGTAGGGAGGACAGGAGGAACGGTGAAGCTTTCTTT. Translating it yields CASSREDRRNGEAFF.